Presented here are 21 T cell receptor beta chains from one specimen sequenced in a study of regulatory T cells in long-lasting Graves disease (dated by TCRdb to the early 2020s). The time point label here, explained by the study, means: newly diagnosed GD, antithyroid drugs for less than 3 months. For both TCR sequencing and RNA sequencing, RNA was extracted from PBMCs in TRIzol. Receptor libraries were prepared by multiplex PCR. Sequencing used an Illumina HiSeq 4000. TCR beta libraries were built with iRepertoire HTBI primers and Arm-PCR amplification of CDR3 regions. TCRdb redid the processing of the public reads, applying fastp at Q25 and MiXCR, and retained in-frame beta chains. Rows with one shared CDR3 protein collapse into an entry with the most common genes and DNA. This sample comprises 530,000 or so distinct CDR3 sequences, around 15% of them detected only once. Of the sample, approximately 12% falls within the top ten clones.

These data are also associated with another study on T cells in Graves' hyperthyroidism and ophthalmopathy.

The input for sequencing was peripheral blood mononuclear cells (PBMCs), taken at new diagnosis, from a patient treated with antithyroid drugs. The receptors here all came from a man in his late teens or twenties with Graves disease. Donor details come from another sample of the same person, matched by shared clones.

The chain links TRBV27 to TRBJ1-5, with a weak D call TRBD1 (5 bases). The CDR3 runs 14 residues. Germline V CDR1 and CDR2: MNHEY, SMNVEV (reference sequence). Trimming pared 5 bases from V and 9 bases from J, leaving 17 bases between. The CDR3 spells CASSITGSFGPQHF. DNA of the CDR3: TGTGCCAGCAGTATCACAGGTTCTTTCGGGCCCCAGCATTTT.

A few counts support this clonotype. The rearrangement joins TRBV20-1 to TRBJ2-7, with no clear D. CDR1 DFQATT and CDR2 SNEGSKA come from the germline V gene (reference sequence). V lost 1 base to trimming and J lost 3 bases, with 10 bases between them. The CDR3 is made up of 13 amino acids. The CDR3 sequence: CSARGGLGYEQYF. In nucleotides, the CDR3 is TGCAGTGCTAGAGGTGGGTTGGGCTACGAGCAGTACTTC.

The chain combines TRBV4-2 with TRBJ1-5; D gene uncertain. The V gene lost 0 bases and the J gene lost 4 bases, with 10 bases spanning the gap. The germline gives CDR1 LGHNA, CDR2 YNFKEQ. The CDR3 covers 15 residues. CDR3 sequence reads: CASSQDRLPNQPQHF. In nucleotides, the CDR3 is TGTGCCAGCAGCCAAGATAGGCTCCCGAATCAGCCCCAGCATTTT.

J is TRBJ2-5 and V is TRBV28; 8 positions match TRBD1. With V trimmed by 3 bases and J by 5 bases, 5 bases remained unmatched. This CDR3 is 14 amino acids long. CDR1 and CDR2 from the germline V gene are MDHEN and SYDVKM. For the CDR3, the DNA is TGTGCCAGCAGTTTCGAGGGACAGGTGGAGACCCAGTACTTC. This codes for CASSFEGQVETQYF. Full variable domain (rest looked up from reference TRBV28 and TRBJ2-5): DVKVTQSSRYLVKRTGEKVFLECVQDMDHENMFWYRQDPGLGLRLIYFSYDVKMKEKGDIPEGYSVSREKKERFSLILESASTNQTSMYLCASSFEGQVETQYFGPGTRLLVL.

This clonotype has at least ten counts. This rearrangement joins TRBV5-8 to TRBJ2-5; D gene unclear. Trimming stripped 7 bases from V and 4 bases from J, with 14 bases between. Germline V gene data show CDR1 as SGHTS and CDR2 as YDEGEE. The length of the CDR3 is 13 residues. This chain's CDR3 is CASDYRMLETQYF. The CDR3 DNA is TGTGCCAGCGATTACCGAATGCTAGAGACCCAGTACTTC. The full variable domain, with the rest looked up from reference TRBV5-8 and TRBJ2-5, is EAGVTQSPTHLIKTRGQQATLRCSPISGHTSVYWYQQALGLGLQFLLWYDEGEERNRGNFPPRFSGRQFPNYSSELNVNALELEDSALYLCASDYRMLETQYFGPGTRLLVL.

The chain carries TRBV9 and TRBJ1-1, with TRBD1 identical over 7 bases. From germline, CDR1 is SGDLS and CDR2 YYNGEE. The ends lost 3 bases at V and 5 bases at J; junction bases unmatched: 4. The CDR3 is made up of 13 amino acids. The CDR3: CASSAGGYTEAFF. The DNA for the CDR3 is TGTGCCAGCAGCGCAGGGGGTTATACTGAAGCTTTCTTT.

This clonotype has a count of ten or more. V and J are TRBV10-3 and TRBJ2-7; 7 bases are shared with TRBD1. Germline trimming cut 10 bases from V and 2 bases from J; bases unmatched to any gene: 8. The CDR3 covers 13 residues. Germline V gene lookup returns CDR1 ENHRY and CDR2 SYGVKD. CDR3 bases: TGTGCCACTCTGACAGGGCAAACCTACGAGCAGTACTTC. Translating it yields CATLTGQTYEQYF.

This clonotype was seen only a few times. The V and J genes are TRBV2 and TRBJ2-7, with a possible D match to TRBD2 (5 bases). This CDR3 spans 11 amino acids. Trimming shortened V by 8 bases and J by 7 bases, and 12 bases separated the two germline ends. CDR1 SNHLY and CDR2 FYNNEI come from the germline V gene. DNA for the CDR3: TGTGCCAGCGACCCGGGCGGGGAGCAGTACTTC. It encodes CASDPGGEQYF. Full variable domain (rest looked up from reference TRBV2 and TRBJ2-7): EPEVTQTPSHQVTQMGQEVILRCVPISNHLYFYWYRQILGQKVEFLVSFYNNEISEKSEIFDDQFSVERPDGSNFTLKIRSTKLEDSAMYFCASDPGGEQYFGPGTRLTVT.

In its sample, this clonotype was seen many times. This CDR3 is CASSERDYSSYEQYF. The CDR3 nucleotides read TGTGCCAGCAGTGAAAGGGACTACAGCTCCTACGAGCAGTACTTC. The rearrangement uses TRBV6-1 and TRBJ2-7, with TRBD2 matching over 7 bases. Looked up from germline, CDR1 is MNHNS and CDR2 is SASEGT. The trim removed 2 bases at V and 0 bases at J, leaving 4 bases unmatched. The CDR3 consists of 15 residues.

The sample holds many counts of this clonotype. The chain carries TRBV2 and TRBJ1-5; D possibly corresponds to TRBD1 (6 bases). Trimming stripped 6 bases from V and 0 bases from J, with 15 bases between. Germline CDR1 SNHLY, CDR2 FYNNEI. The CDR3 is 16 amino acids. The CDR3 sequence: CASRQRGGNSNQPQHF. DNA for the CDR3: TGTGCCAGCAGGCAAAGGGGGGGGAATAGCAATCAGCCCCAGCATTTT.

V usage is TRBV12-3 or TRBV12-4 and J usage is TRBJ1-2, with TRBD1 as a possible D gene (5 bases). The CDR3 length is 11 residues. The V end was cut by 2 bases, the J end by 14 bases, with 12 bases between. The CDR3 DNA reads TGTGCCAGCAGTTTAACAGGCAAGGGAACCTTC. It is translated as CASSLTGKGTF.

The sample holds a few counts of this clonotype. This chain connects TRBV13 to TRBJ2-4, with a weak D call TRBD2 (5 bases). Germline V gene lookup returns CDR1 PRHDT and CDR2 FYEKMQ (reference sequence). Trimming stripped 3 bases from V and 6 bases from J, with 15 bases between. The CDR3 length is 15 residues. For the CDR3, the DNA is TGTGCCAGCAGCTTCCAATCGGGATCTGGAAACATTCAGTACTTC. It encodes CASSFQSGSGNIQYF.

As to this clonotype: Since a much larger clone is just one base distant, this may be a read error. The DNA of the CDR3 is TGTGCCAGCAATCCCGGCAGGGGGTTCGACAATGAGCAGTTCTTC. It encodes CASNPGRGFDNEQFF. The gene calls are TRBV2 and TRBJ2-1, with 7 bases lining up with TRBD1. Germline V gene sequence: CDR1 SNHLY, CDR2 FYNNEI. The ends lost 7 bases at V and 5 bases at J; junction bases unmatched: 11. There are 15 residues in the CDR3.

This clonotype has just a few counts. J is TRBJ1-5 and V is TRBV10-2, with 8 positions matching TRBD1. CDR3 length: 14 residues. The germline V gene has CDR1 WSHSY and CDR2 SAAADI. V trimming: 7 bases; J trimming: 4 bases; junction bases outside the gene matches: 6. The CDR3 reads CASTDRDRNQPQHF. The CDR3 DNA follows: TGCGCCAGCACTGACCGGGACAGGAATCAGCCCCAGCATTTT.

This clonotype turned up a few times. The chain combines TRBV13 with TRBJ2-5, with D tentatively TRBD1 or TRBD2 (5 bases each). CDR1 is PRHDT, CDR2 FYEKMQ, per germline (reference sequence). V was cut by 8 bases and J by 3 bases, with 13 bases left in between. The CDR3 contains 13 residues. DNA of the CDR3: TGTGCCAGCCAGGGACGGCCCGAAGAGACCCAGTACTTC. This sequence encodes CASQGRPEETQYF. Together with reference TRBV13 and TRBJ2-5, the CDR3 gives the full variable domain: AAGVIQSPRHLIKEKRETATLKCYPIPRHDTVYWYQQGPGQDPQFLISFYEKMQSDKGSIPDRFSAQQFSDYHSELNMSSLELGDSALYFCASQGRPEETQYFGPGTRLLVL.

CDR3 in DNA: TGTGCCAGCAGCTTTCAGAACTTCCAAGAGACCCAGTACTTC. This encodes CASSFQNFQETQYF. The chain employs TRBV7-2 and TRBJ2-5; no clear D. The germline V gene has CDR1 SGHTA and CDR2 FQGNSA. V was shortened by 3 bases and J by 1 base, with 9 bases between the two germline ends. The CDR3 is 14 residues long.

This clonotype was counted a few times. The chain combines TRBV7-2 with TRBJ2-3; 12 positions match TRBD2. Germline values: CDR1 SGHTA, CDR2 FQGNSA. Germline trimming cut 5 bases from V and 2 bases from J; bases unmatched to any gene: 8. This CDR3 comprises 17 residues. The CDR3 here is CASSQRLAGVYTDTQYF. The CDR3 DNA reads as TGTGCCAGCAGCCAAAGACTAGCGGGGGTATACACAGATACGCAGTATTTT. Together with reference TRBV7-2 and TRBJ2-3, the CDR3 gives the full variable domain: GAGVSQSPSNKVTEKGKDVELRCDPISGHTALYWYRQSLGQGLEFLIYFQGNSAPDKSGLPSDRFSAERTGGSVSTLTIQRTQQEDSAVYLCASSQRLAGVYTDTQYFGPGTRLTVL.

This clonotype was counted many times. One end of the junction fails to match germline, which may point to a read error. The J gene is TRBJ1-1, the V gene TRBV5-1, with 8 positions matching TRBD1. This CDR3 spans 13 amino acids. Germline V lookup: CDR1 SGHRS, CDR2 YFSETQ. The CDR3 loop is CASSPGGYTEAFF. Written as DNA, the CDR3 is TGTGCCAGCAGTCCAGGGGGCTACACTGAAGCTTTCTTT.

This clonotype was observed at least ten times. The CDR3 DNA is TGTGCCAGCAGCCAAGGTGGAGAGACAGGGAAAGCTTTCTTT. It is translated as CASSQGGETGKAFF. The chain is built from TRBV3-1 and TRBJ1-1; TRBD1 agrees at 7 bases. V lost 1 base to trimming and J lost 9 bases; unmatched junction nucleotides: 8. CDR1 LGHDT and CDR2 YNNKEL come from the germline V gene (reference sequence). The CDR3 is 14 amino acids.

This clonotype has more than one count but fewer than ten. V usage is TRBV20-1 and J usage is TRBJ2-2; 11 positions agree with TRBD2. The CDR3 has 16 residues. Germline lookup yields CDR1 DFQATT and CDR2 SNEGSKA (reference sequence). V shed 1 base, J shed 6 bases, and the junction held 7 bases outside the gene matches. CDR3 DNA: TGCAGTGCTAGAGGGGTGGGACTAGCGGCCCCCGGGGAGCTGTTTTTT. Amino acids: CSARGVGLAAPGELFF.

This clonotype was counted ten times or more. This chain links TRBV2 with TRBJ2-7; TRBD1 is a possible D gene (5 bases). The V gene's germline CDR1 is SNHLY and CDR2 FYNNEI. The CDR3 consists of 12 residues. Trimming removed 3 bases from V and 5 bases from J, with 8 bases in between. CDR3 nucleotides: TGTGCCAGCAGTGACGACAGCCACGAGCAGTACTTC. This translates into CASSDDSHEQYF. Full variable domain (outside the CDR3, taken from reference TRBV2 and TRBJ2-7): EPEVTQTPSHQVTQMGQEVILRCVPISNHLYFYWYRQILGQKVEFLVSFYNNEISEKSEIFDDQFSVERPDGSNFTLKIRSTKLEDSAMYFCASSDDSHEQYFGPGTRLTVT.